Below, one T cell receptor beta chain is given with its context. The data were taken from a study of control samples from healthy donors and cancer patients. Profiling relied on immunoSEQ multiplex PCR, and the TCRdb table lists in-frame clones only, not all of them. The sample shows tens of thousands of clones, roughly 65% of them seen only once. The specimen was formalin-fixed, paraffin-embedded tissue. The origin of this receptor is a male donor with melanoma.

The CDR3 region has the DNA TGCGCCAGCAGCCCGGTCGCCGGAAAACTGTTTTTT. Its translation: CASSPVAGKLFF. This chain uses TRBV4-1 with TRBJ1-4; D is unclear. The CDR3 is 12 amino acids. CDR1 MGHRA and CDR2 YSYEKL come from the germline V gene. The V gene lost 4 bases and the J gene lost 10 bases, with 10 bases spanning the gap.